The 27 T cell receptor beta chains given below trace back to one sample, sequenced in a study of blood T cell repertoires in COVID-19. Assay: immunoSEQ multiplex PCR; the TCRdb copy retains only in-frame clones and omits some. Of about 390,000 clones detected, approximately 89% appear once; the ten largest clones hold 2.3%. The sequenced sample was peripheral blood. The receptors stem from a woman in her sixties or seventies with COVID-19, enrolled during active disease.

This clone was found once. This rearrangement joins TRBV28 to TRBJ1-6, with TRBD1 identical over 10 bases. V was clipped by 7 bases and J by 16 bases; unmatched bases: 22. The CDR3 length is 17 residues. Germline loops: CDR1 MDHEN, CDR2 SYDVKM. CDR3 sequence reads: CASIPALGTGAQFGLHF. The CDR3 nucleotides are TGTGCCAGCATCCCTGCTTTGGGGACAGGGGCCCAATTTGGGCTCCACTTT.

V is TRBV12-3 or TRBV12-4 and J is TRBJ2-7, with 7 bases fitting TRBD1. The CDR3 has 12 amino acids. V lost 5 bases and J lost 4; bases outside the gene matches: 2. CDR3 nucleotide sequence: TGTGCCAGCAGTCCGACAGGGTACGAGCAGTACTTC. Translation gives CASSPTGYEQYF.

CDR3 DNA sequence: TGCAGCGTGGAGGAAGGACAGGGCGGCTATGGCTACACCTTC. Protein: CSVEEGQGGYGYTF. V gene TRBV29-1 combines with J gene TRBJ1-2, with TRBD1 identical over 8 bases. The V gene end was trimmed by 6 bases and the J gene end by 4 bases; junction bases not matched to a gene: 10. CDR3 length: 14 amino acids. In germline, CDR1 is SQVTM, CDR2 ANQGSEA.

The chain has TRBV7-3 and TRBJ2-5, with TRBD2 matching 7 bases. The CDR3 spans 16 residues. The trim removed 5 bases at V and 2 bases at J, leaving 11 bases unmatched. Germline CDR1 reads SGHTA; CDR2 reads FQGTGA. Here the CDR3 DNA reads TGTGCCAGCAGCGTATCCCCCGGCGGGGGACAAGAGACCCAGTACTTC. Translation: CASSVSPGGGQETQYF.

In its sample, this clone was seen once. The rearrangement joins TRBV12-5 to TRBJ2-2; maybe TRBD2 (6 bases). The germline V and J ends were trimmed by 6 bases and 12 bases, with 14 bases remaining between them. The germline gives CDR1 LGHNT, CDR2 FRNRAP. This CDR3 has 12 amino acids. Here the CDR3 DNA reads TGTGCTAGTGGACAGCGGGTCGGTCAGCTGTTTTTT. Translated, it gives CASGQRVGQLFF.

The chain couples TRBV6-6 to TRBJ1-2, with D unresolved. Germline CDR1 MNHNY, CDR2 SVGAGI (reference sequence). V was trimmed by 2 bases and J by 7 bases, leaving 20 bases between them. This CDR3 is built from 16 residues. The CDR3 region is CASSYGVRPEEGGYTF. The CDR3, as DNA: TGTGCCAGCAGTTACGGGGTCCGCCCCGAGGAGGGTGGCTACACCTTC.

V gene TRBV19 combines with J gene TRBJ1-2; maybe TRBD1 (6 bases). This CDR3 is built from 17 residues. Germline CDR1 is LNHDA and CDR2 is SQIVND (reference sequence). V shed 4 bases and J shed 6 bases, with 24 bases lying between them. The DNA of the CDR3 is TGTGCCAGTAGTACCCCAACCGGGACAAGGAACGATCATGGCTACACCTTC. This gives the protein CASSTPTGTRNDHGYTF. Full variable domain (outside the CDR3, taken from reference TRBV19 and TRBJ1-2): DGGITQSPKYLFRKEGQNVTLSCEQNLNHDAMYWYRQDPGQGLRLIYYSQIVNDFQKGDIAEGYSVSREKKESFPLTVTSAQKNPTAFYLCASSTPTGTRNDHGYTFGSGTRLTVV.

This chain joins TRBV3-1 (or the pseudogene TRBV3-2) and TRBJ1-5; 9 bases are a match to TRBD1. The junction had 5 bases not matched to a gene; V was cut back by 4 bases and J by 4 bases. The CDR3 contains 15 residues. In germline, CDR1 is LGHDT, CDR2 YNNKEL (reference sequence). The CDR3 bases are TGTGCCAGCAGCCTTTCCGGGACAGGGAATCAGCCCCAGCATTTT. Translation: CASSLSGTGNQPQHF.

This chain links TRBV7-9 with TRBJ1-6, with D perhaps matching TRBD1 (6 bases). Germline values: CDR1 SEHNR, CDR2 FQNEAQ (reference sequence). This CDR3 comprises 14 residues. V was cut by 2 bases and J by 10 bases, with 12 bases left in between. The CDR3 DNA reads TGTGCCAGCAGCTTAACAGGGTCGGTCTCACCCCTCCACTTT. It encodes CASSLTGSVSPLHF.

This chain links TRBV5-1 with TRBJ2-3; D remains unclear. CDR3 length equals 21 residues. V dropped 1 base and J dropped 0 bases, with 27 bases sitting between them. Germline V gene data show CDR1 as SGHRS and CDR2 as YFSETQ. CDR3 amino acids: CASSLRSTLFSRSSSTDTQYF. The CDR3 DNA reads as TGCGCCAGCAGCTTGAGGTCTACCCTTTTTTCGCGGAGCTCGAGCACAGATACGCAGTATTTT.

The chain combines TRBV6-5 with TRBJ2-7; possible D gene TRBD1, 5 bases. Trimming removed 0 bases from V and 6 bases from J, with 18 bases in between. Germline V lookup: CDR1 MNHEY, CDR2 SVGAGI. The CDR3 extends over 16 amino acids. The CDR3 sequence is CASSYSRQGDLSEQYF. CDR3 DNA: TGTGCCAGCAGTTACTCGAGACAAGGGGATTTGAGCGAGCAGTACTTC.

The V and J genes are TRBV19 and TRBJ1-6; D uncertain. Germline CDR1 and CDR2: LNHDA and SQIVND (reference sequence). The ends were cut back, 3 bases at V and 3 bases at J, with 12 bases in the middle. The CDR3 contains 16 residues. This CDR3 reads CASSIGGLIYNSPLHF. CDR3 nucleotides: TGTGCCAGTAGTATCGGCGGGTTGATCTATAATTCACCCCTCCACTTT.

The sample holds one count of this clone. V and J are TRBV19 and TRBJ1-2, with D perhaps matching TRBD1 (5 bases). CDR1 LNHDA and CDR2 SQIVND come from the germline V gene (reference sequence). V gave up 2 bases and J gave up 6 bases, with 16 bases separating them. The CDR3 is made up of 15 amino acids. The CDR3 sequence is CASSISIRGDDGYTF. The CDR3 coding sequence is TGTGCCAGTAGTATATCGATTCGCGGGGACGATGGCTACACCTTC.

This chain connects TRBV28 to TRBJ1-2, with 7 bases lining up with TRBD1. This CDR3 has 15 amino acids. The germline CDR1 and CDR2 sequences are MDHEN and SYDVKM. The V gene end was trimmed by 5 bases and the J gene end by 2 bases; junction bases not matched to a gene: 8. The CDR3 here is CASSPHRGINYGYTF. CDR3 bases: TGTGCCAGCAGTCCCCACAGGGGAATAAACTATGGCTACACCTTC.

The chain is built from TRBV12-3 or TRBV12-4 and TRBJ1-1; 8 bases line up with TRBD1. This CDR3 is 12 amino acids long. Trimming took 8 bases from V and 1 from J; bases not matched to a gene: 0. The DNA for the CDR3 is TGTGCCAGCGGACAGGGGAACACTGAAGCTTTCTTT. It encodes CASGQGNTEAFF.

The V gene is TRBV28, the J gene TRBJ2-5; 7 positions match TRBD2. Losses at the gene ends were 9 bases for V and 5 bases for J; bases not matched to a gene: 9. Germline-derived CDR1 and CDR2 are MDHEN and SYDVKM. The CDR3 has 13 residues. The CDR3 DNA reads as TGTGCCAGTGTGAAGCGGGGAGGGGAGACCCAGTACTTC. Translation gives CASVKRGGETQYF.

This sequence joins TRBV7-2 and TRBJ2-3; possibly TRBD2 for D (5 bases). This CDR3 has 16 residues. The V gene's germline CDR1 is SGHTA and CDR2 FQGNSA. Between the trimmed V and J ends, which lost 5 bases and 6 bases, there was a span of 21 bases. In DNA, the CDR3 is TGTGCCAGCAGCCCCCCCTGGGCGGGTCTCCGGGATACGCAGTATTTT. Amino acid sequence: CASSPPWAGLRDTQYF. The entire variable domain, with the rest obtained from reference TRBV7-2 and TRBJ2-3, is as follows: GAGVSQSPSNKVTEKGKDVELRCDPISGHTALYWYRQSLGQGLEFLIYFQGNSAPDKSGLPSDRFSAERTGGSVSTLTIQRTQQEDSAVYLCASSPPWAGLRDTQYFGPGTRLTVL.

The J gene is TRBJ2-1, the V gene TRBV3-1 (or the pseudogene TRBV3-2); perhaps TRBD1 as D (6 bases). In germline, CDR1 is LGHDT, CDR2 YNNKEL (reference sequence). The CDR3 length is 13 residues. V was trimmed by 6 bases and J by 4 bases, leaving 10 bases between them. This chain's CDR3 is CASRAQGYNEQFF. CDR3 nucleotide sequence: TGTGCCAGCAGAGCACAGGGTTACAATGAGCAGTTCTTC.

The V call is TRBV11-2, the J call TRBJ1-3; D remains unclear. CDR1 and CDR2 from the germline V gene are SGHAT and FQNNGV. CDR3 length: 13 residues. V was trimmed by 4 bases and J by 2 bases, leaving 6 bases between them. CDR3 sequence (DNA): TGTGCCAGCAGCTCTGCGACTGGAAACACCATATATTTT. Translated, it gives CASSSATGNTIYF.

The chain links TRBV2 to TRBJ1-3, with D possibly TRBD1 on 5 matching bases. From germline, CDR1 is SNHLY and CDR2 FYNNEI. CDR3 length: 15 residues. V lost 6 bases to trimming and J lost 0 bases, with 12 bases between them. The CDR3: CASRYMDTSGNTIYF. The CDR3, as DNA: TGTGCCAGCAGGTACATGGACACCTCTGGAAACACCATATATTTT.

The CDR3 DNA follows: TGTGCCAGCAGTTCCTCTCGGGGGGGCACTGAAGCTTTCTTT. Its protein is CASSSSRGGTEAFF. The chain couples TRBV6-5 to TRBJ1-1; possibly TRBD1 for D (5 bases). The V end was cut by 4 bases, the J end by 4 bases, with 13 bases between. The CDR3 totals 14 residues. Germline values: CDR1 MNHEY, CDR2 SVGAGI.

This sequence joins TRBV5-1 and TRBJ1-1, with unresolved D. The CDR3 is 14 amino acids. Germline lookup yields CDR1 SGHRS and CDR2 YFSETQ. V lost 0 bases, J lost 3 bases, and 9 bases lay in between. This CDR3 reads CASSLVAGDTEAFF. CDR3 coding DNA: TGCGCCAGCAGCTTGGTTGCGGGCGACACTGAAGCTTTCTTT.

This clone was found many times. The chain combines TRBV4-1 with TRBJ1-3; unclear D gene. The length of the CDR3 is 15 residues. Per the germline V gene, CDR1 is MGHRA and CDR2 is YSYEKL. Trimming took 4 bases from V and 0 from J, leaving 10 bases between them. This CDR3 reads CASSRGRGSGNTIYF. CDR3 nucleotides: TGCGCCAGCAGCCGAGGACGGGGCTCTGGAAACACCATATATTTT.

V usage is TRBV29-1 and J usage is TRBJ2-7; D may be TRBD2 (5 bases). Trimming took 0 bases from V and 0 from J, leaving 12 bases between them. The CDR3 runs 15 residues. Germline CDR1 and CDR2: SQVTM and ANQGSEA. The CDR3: CSVEDTGSGSYEQYF. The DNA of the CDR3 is TGCAGCGTTGAAGATACGGGGAGCGGCTCCTACGAGCAGTACTTC.

The CDR3 nucleotides are TGTGCCAGCAGCTTTGGAGGGACAGGGGACAATGAGCAGTTCTTC. Protein: CASSFGGTGDNEQFF. This chain links TRBV11-3 with TRBJ2-1, with 10 bases matching TRBD1. This CDR3 contains 15 residues. Per the germline V gene, CDR1 is SGHNT and CDR2 is YENEEA. J was trimmed by 5 bases and V by 3 bases; bases with no gene match: 4.

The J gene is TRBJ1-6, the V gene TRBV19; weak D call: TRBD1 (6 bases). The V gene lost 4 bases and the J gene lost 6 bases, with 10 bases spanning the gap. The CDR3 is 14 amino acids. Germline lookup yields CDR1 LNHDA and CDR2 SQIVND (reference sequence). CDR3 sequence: CASSTTGINSPLHF. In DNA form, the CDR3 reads TGTGCCAGTAGTACCACAGGGATTAATTCACCCCTCCACTTT.

CDR3 in amino acids: CASSLGRGRGQPQHF. CDR3 nucleotide sequence: TGTGCCAGCAGTCTGGGCAGGGGGCGAGGACAGCCCCAGCATTTT. V usage is TRBV27 and J usage is TRBJ1-5, with 8 bases fitting TRBD1. The CDR3 has 15 amino acids. Germline CDR1 reads MNHEY; CDR2 reads SMNVEV (reference sequence). The V segment lost 5 bases and the J segment 7 bases; nucleotides outside the gene matches: 10.